One sample yielded the 9 T cell receptor beta chains listed below, sequenced in a study of cytomegalovirus exposure and HLA in healthy donors. PCR employed 60 Vbeta and 13 Jbeta primers. TCRdb's table, derived via immunoSEQ multiplex PCR, lists solely in-frame clones and lacks some. The data contain roughly 110,000 clones, 70% to 80% of them singletons. Material for sequencing was PBMCs. The receptor source for this set is a man aged 55 to 70 in good health and CMV-seronegative.

In its sample, this clone was seen once. The rearrangement joins TRBV19 to TRBJ1-5, with TRBD1 matching 11 bases. Germline V lookup: CDR1 LNHDA, CDR2 SQIVND (reference sequence). The CDR3 totals 18 residues. V lost 4 bases and J lost 6; bases outside the gene matches: 14. As DNA, the CDR3 is TGTGCCAGTAGTAGGGGGACACCGGGACAGGGGGTGGGTCAGCCCCAGCATTTT. Translation: CASSRGTPGQGVGQPQHF.

The V and J genes are TRBV7-2 and TRBJ2-3; weak D call: TRBD1 (5 bases). This CDR3 is 15 amino acids long. V lost 1 base, J lost 5 bases, and 13 bases lay in between. CDR1 is SGHTA, CDR2 FQGNSA, per germline. The CDR3 sequence: CASSLVFQQGDTQYF. The CDR3 DNA is TGTGCCAGCAGCTTAGTCTTCCAGCAGGGAGATACGCAGTATTTT.

This clone turned up a few times. The chain links TRBV7-2 to TRBJ1-5, with D possibly matching TRBD1 (6 bases). Germline loops: CDR1 SGHTA, CDR2 FQGNSA. The ends were cut back, 4 bases at V and 7 bases at J, with 8 bases in the middle. The CDR3 has 12 residues. CDR3 protein: CASSYGQQPQHF. In DNA, the CDR3 is TGTGCCAGCAGCTATGGACAGCAGCCCCAGCATTTT.

The genes are TRBV11-2 and TRBJ1-1; the D gene is possibly TRBD1 (5 bases). This CDR3 has 15 amino acids. The germline V gene has CDR1 SGHAT and CDR2 FQNNGV. The V end lost 4 bases, the J end lost 0 bases, and 12 bases lay between the germline ends. The CDR3 nucleotides read TGTGCCAGCAGCTCCCGACAGCTAATGAACACTGAAGCTTTCTTT. It is translated as CASSSRQLMNTEAFF. Looking up the rest from reference TRBV11-2 and TRBJ1-1 gives the full variable domain: EAGVAQSPRYKIIEKRQSVAFWCNPISGHATLYWYQQILGQGPKLLIQFQNNGVVDDSQLPKDRFSAERLKGVDSTLKIQPAKLEDSAVYLCASSSRQLMNTEAFFGQGTRLTVV.

The chain has TRBV7-2 and TRBJ2-5, with 7 bases aligning to TRBD1. This CDR3 spans 15 amino acids. Losses at the gene ends were 5 bases for V and 5 bases for J; bases not matched to a gene: 11. The germline V gene has CDR1 SGHTA and CDR2 FQGNSA. Here the CDR3 DNA reads TGTGCCAGCAGCCGTCAACAGGGCAGGGGGGAGACCCAGTACTTC. It translates to CASSRQQGRGETQYF. Full variable domain (rest looked up from reference TRBV7-2 and TRBJ2-5): GAGVSQSPSNKVTEKGKDVELRCDPISGHTALYWYRQSLGQGLEFLIYFQGNSAPDKSGLPSDRFSAERTGGSVSTLTIQRTQQEDSAVYLCASSRQQGRGETQYFGPGTRLLVL.

The V call is TRBV30, the J call TRBJ1-1, with 8 bases that match TRBD1. V shed 5 bases, J shed 1 base, and the junction held 6 bases outside the gene matches. The CDR3 is made up of 14 amino acids. Germline V gene lookup returns CDR1 GTSNPN and CDR2 SVGIG (reference sequence). The CDR3, as DNA: TGTGCCTGGCAGGGGGCGATCCGGAACACTGAAGCTTTCTTT. As protein: CAWQGAIRNTEAFF. Combining the CDR3 with reference TRBV30 and TRBJ1-1 gives the whole variable domain SQTIHQWPATLVQPVGSPLSLECTVEGTSNPNLYWYRQAAGRGLQLLFYSVGIGQISSEVPQNLSASRPQDRQFILSSKKLLLSDSGFYLCAWQGAIRNTEAFFGQGTRLTVV.

The rearrangement uses TRBV2 and TRBJ1-2; 7 bases map to TRBD1. This CDR3 region has 12 residues. The germline V gene has CDR1 SNHLY and CDR2 FYNNEI. The ends lost 5 bases at V and 8 bases at J; junction bases unmatched: 5. CDR3 sequence: CASSKQGFGYTF. CDR3 sequence (DNA): TGTGCCAGCAGTAAACAGGGGTTCGGCTACACCTTC.

The chain recombines TRBV5-1 with TRBJ2-7, with D perhaps matching TRBD2 (6 bases). The CDR3 totals 16 residues. Germline assignment: CDR1 SGHRS and CDR2 YFSETQ. The V gene lost 4 bases and the J gene lost 0 bases, with 17 bases spanning the gap. This CDR3 reads CASSHSWGESSYEQYF. The CDR3 DNA is TGCGCCAGCAGCCATTCTTGGGGGGAGAGCTCCTACGAGCAGTACTTC.

The chain uses TRBV4-3 and TRBJ1-6; 7 bases are shared with TRBD1. Trimming at V came to 3 bases and at J to 7 bases, leaving 6 bases not matched to a gene. The CDR3 is 15 residues long. Germline V gene data show CDR1 as LGHNA and CDR2 as YSLEER. DNA for the CDR3: TGCGCCAGCAGCCATCTTAGGGACAGCAATTCACCCCTCCACTTT. Translating it yields CASSHLRDSNSPLHF.